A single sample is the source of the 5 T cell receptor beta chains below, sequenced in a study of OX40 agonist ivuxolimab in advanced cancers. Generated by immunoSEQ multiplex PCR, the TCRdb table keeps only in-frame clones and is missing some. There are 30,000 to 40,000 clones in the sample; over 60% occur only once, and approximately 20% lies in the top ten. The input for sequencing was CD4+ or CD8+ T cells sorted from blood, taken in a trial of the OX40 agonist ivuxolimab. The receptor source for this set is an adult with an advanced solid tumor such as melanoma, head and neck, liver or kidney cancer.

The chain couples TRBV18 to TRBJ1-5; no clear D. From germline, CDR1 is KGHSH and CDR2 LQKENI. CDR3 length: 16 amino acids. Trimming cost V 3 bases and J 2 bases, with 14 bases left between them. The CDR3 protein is CASSPREGQGNQPQHF. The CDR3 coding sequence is TGTGCCAGCTCACCTCGGGAAGGGCAGGGCAATCAGCCCCAGCATTTT.

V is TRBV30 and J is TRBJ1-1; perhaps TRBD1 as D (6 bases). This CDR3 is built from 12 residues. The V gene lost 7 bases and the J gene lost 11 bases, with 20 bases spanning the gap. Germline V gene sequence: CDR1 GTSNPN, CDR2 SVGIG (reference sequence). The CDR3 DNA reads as TGTGCCTTAGGGGGACGAAGGGACGTCGCTTTCTTT. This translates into CALGGRRDVAFF.

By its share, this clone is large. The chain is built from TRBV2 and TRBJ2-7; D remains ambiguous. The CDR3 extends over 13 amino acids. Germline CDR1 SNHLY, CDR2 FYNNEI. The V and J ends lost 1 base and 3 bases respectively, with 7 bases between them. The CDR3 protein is CASSEGPHYEQYV. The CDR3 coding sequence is TGTGCCAGCAGTGAAGGGCCTCACTACGAGCAGTACGTC.

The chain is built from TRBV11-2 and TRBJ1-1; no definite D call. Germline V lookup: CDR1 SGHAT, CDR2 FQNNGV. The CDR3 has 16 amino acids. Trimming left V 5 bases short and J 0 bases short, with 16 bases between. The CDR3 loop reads CASSRSYGRMNTEAFF. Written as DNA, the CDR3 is TGTGCCAGCAGCCGAAGTTACGGACGGATGAACACTGAAGCTTTCTTT.

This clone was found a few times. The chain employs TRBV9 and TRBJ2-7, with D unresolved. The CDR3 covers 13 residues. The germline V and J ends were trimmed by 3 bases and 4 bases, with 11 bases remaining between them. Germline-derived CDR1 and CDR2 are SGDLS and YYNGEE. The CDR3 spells CASSADVKYEQYF. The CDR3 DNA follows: TGTGCCAGCAGCGCGGACGTCAAGTACGAGCAGTACTTC.